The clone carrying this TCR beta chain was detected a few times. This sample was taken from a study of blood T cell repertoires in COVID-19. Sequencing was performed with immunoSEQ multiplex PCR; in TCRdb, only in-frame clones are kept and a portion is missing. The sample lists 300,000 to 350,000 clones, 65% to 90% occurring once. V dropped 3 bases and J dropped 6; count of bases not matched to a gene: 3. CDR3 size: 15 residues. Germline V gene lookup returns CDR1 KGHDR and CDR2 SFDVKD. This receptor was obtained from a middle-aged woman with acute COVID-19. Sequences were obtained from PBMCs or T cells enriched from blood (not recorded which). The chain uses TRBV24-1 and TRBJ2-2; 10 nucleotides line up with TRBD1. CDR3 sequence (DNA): TGTGCCACCAGTGATCGGACAGGGGGGGCCGGGGAGCTGTTTTTT. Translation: CATSDRTGGAGELFF.